Given below is one TCR beta chain in context. Relative to the germline gene, one junction end is altered; a read error may explain this. Clones were sequenced by immunoSEQ multiplex PCR, and TCRdb holds only the in-frame ones, with some missing. In the table there are about 120,000 clones, approximately 87% of which are singletons. The sample originates from a study of blood T cell repertoires in COVID-19. Overall study: Acute and convalescent COVID-19 samples came from the United States, Italy and Spain. PBMCs, B-cell-depleted T cells, or T cells provided the cDNA or gDNA that made up the material.

The CDR3 spans 15 residues. The germline gives CDR1 SSHAT, CDR2 FNYEAQ (reference sequence). The clonotype comes from a man aged 55-75 years with acute or convalescent COVID-19. The V call is TRBV7-7, the J call TRBJ2-3; D is perhaps TRBD1 (5 bases). The sequenced material came from peripheral blood. The CDR3 DNA reads as TGTGCTAGCAGCTTAGGCCAGGGATCGGGAGATACGCAGTATTTT. Encoded protein: CASSLGQGSGDTQYF.